The rows below give T cell receptor beta chains drawn from one sample of a study of blood T cell repertoires in COVID-19. Sequenced by immunoSEQ multiplex PCR; TCRdb stores in-frame clones only, minus some. The sample yields around 320,000 clones, about 90% seen once. Material: peripheral blood. These receptors came from a woman in her thirties with COVID-19, enrolled during active disease. Both conserved end residues are part of each CDR3. The order of the fields is J gene, V gene, D gene, clone size, CDR3 DNA, CDR3 protein. A D gene is named only where the DNA matches it firmly. Not all rows give a size; the values are once, few, many and, for expanded clones, a class.

TRBJ2-4,TRBV7-9,TRBD1,NA,TGTGCCAGCAGCCCGATTCCCGGGACAGGGAAAAACATTCAGTACTTC,CASSPIPGTGKNIQYF
TRBJ1-2,TRBV5-6,NA,once,TGTGCCAGCAGCTATGTCTACGGTTATGGCTACACCTTC,CASSYVYGYGYTF
TRBJ1-3,TRBV5-1,NA,NA,TGCGCCAGCAGCTTGGACACGGGGACTGGAGGAAACACCATATATTTT,CASSLDTGTGGNTIYF
TRBJ1-5,TRBV27,TRBD1,once,TGTGCCAGCAGTTCGGGACAGGGGTACCAGCCCCAGCATTTT,CASSSGQGYQPQHF
TRBJ2-7,TRBV18,NA,NA,TGTGCCAGCTCACCAATATTAGGGGGGGCGTCCGAGCAGTACTTC,CASSPILGGASEQYF
TRBJ2-1,TRBV7-9,TRBD2,NA,TGTGCCAGCAGCACATCGCCGGGACTAGCGGGGGGCAGGACCTACAATGAGCAGTTCTTC,CASSTSPGLAGGRTYNEQFF
TRBJ1-5,TRBV12-3/TRBV12-4,NA,NA,TGTGCCAGCAGCCCGAACAGGGACCAGCCCCAGCATTTT,CASSPNRDQPQHF
TRBJ1-2,TRBV11-2,NA,NA,TGTGCCAGCAGCCTAAACCTGGCGGGGTATGGCTACACCTTC,CASSLNLAGYGYTF
TRBJ1-5,TRBV28,TRBD1,NA,TGTGCCAGCAATTCCCCCGGGACAGGGGGAAATCAGCCCCAGCATTTT,CASNSPGTGGNQPQHF
TRBJ2-2,TRBV28,NA,NA,TGTGCCAGCAGTTTATTCTCAGGGTCGGACACCGGGGAGCTGTTTTTT,CASSLFSGSDTGELFF
TRBJ2-7,TRBV3-1/TRBV3-2,NA,once,TGTGCCAGCAGCCAAGGACACCTGACCTACGAGCAGTACTTC,CASSQGHLTYEQYF
TRBJ1-5,TRBV7-9,TRBD1,NA,TGTGCCAGCAGCTTACGCCTACCGGGACAGGTACAAGGGCCCCAGCATTTT,CASSLRLPGQVQGPQHF
TRBJ2-7,TRBV27,TRBD2,NA,TGTGCCAGCAGTACACTAGCGGGGGGCCCCTACGAGCAGTACTTC,CASSTLAGGPYEQYF
TRBJ2-3,TRBV5-6,NA,NA,TGTGCCAGCAGCGCGACAGCTACGCAGTATTTT,CASSATATQYF
TRBJ1-3,TRBV6-5,NA,NA,TGTGCCAGCAGCCAGGACTGGGAAAGAAACACCATATATTTT,CASSQDWERNTIYF
TRBJ2-1,TRBV6-5,NA,NA,TGTGCCGCCAATCGGGACATCGCTTATGGCGAGCAGTTCTTC,CAANRDIAYGEQFF
TRBJ2-5,TRBV5-1,TRBD2,NA,TGCGCCAGCAGCCAGCGGGGGGAGGTAGAGACCCAGTACTTC,CASSQRGEVETQYF
TRBJ2-7,TRBV4-1,NA,NA,TGCGCCAGCAGCCAAGTTTATCGGCAGGCCTACGAGCAGTACTTC,CASSQVYRQAYEQYF
TRBJ1-1,TRBV3-1/TRBV3-2,NA,NA,TGTGCCAGCAGCCAAGTGAGCCAGCGAGAAGCTTTCTTT,CASSQVSQREAFF
TRBJ2-1,TRBV3-1/TRBV3-2,TRBD1,NA,TGTGCCAGCAGCCAAGCCGGGACAGGGGGCAATGAGCAGTTCTTC,CASSQAGTGGNEQFF
TRBJ1-2,TRBV28,NA,NA,TGTGCCAGCAGTTCCTATGGGGAGGGCGATGGCTACACCTTC,CASSSYGEGDGYTF
TRBJ1-4,TRBV18,NA,NA,TGTGCCAGCTCACCACTACTCAATGAAAAACTGTTTTTT,CASSPLLNEKLFF
TRBJ2-7,TRBV11-2,NA,NA,TGTGCCAGCAGCTTACGGAGAACCTACGAGCAGTACTTC,CASSLRRTYEQYF
TRBJ1-1,TRBV9,TRBD1,NA,TGTGCCAGCAGCGGGGAGGGGACAGGGGCTTTGGCTGAAGCTTTCTTT,CASSGEGTGALAEAFF
TRBJ1-4,TRBV5-5,TRBD1,NA,TGTGCCAGCAGTACCACAGGGGGCGGTGAAAAACTGTTTTTT,CASSTTGGGEKLFF
TRBJ2-5,TRBV28,TRBD1,once,TGTGCCAGCATCGGGACAGGAGTACAAGAGACCCAGTACTTC,CASIGTGVQETQYF
TRBJ2-5,TRBV4-1,NA,NA,TGCGCCAGCAGCCAAGACCCCGATACGGGGGGCCGGGGAGAGACCCAGTACTTC,CASSQDPDTGGRGETQYF